This is a list of T cell receptor beta chains from one sample in a study of control samples from healthy donors and cancer patients. TCRdb keeps only in-frame clones here, not all; method: immunoSEQ multiplex PCR. In the table there are fewer than 200,000 clones, around nine tenths of which are singletons. The sequenced sample was blood. These receptors originate from a man aged 25 to 40 in good health. CDR3s include the opening cysteine and the closing phenylalanine or tryptophan. A D gene is named only where the DNA matches it firmly. The size of a clone is reported for some rows only, either as once, few or many, or as a class for expanded clones.

NA | TRBJ2-1 | TRBD2 | TRBV19 | CASSNGLLAALVDEQFF | TGTGCCAGTAGTAATGGGCTACTAGCGGCTCTGGTTGACGAGCAGTTCTTC
NA | TRBJ1-4 | NA | TRBV14 | CASSQEGRGRDEKLFF | TGTGCCAGCAGCCAAGAAGGAAGGGGCAGGGACGAAAAACTGTTTTTT
NA | TRBJ2-1 | TRBD2 | TRBV7-2 | CASSPGLVVNEQFF | TGTGCCAGCAGCCCCGGACTAGTAGTCAATGAGCAGTTCTTC
NA | TRBJ2-7 | NA | TRBV5-1 | CASSPAVAIYEQYF | TGCGCCAGCAGCCCGGCCGTGGCAATTTACGAGCAGTACTTC
NA | TRBJ1-3 | NA | TRBV5-5 | CASSVDGNTIYF | TGTGCCAGCAGCGTAGACGGAAACACCATATATTTT
NA | TRBJ1-1 | TRBD1 | TRBV6-1 | CASSEQGAATAFF | TGTGCCAGCAGTGAACAGGGGGCAGCGACTGCTTTCTTT
NA | TRBJ1-2 | TRBD1 | TRBV30 | CAWISDRDASYGYTF | TGTGCCTGGATTAGCGACAGGGACGCTTCCTATGGCTACACCTTC
NA | TRBJ1-6 | NA | TRBV19 | CASSDGTSWTPLHF | TGTGCCAGTAGTGATGGGACGAGCTGGACACCCCTCCACTTT
NA | TRBJ2-3 | NA | TRBV14 | CASSQRGTDTQYF | TGTGCCAGCAGCCAGCGGGGCACAGATACGCAGTATTTT
NA | TRBJ2-2 | NA | TRBV5-6 | CASSLSGGDPGELFF | TGTGCCAGCAGCTTGTCAGGCGGAGATCCCGGGGAGCTGTTTTTT
once | TRBJ1-5 | TRBD1 | TRBV28 | CASRVSDRDQQPQHF | TGTGCCAGCAGGGTCTCAGACAGGGATCAACAGCCCCAGCATTTT
once | TRBJ1-6 | TRBD1 | TRBV9 | CASSVEGQRNSPLHF | TGTGCCAGCAGCGTAGAGGGACAGAGGAATTCACCCCTCCACTTT
NA | TRBJ2-5 | TRBD1 | TRBV7-7 | CASSFHRDRGLEETQYF | TGTGCCAGCAGCTTCCACCGGGACAGGGGGCTTGAAGAGACCCAGTACTTC
NA | TRBJ2-7 | NA | TRBV5-8 | CASSFRDEQYF | TGTGCCAGCAGCTTTCGGGACGAGCAGTACTTC
NA | TRBJ2-1 | TRBD2 | TRBV27 | CASSSGLVGGEQFF | TGTGCCAGCAGTTCAGGACTAGTGGGGGGTGAGCAGTTCTTC
NA | TRBJ1-4 | TRBD1 | TRBV28 | CAVKGAEEKLFF | TGTGCCGTAAAGGGGGCAGAAGAAAAACTGTTTTTT
NA | TRBJ2-1 | NA | TRBV28 | CASSLAGHSYNEQFF | TGTGCCAGCAGTTTAGCAGGGCATTCCTACAATGAGCAGTTCTTC
NA | TRBJ2-3 | NA | TRBV12-3/TRBV12-4 | CASSFHYTQYF | TGTGCCAGCAGTTTCCACTATACGCAGTATTTT
NA | TRBJ1-5 | NA | TRBV19 | CASSIDHLARNQPQHF | TGTGCCAGTAGTATAGACCATCTTGCTCGCAATCAGCCCCAGCATTTT
NA | TRBJ1-4 | TRBD1 | TRBV27 | CASSSGQGYEKLFF | TGTGCCAGCAGTTCTGGACAGGGTTATGAAAAACTGTTTTTT
once | TRBJ2-7 | TRBD1 | TRBV7-2 | CASSLAKGQSYEQYF | TGTGCCAGCAGCTTAGCGAAGGGACAGTCCTACGAGCAGTACTTC
NA | TRBJ2-7 | TRBD2 | TRBV11-2 | CASRPGRGGGSVTYEQYF | TGTGCCAGCAGACCAGGGAGAGGTGGCGGGAGCGTAACCTACGAGCAGTACTTC
NA | TRBJ1-4 | NA | TRBV15 | CATSRDRAPTNEKLFF | TGTGCCACCAGCAGAGATCGGGCACCAACTAATGAAAAACTGTTTTTT
NA | TRBJ1-1 | TRBD1 | TRBV4-2 | CASSHRQGWITEAFF | TGTGCCAGCAGCCATAGACAGGGATGGATCACTGAAGCTTTCTTT
NA | TRBJ1-6 | NA | TRBV27 | CASRAPGVLNSPLHF | TGTGCCAGCAGGGCCCCAGGAGTTCTAAATTCACCCCTCCACTTT
NA | TRBJ1-2 | TRBD1 | TRBV11-2 | CASSRDRGLDYGYTF | TGTGCCAGCAGCAGAGACAGGGGGCTAGACTATGGCTACACCTTC
NA | TRBJ2-3 | NA | TRBV28 | CASSYRDTQYF | TGTGCCAGCAGTTATAGAGATACGCAGTATTTT
NA | TRBJ2-5 | NA | TRBV12-3/TRBV12-4 | CASTWGSEETQYF | TGTGCCAGCACTTGGGGGTCAGAAGAGACCCAGTACTTC
NA | TRBJ1-2 | TRBD1 | TRBV19 | CASSTRTGVGYGYTF | TGTGCCAGTAGTACGCGGACAGGGGTAGGCTATGGCTACACCTTC
NA | TRBJ2-5 | TRBD1 | TRBV15 | CATSRGDSRQETQYF | TGTGCCACCAGCAGAGGGGACAGCCGACAAGAGACCCAGTACTTC
NA | TRBJ1-5 | NA | TRBV11-1 | CASSFPRPYNQPQHF | TGTGCCAGCAGCTTCCCCAGGCCCTACAATCAGCCCCAGCATTTT
NA | TRBJ2-1 | TRBD1 | TRBV6-1 | CASSEKDRSYNEQFF | TGTGCCAGCAGTGAAAAGGACAGGTCCTACAATGAGCAGTTCTTC
NA | TRBJ1-6 | NA | TRBV7-2 | CASSLRAKWDTFSPLHF | TGTGCCAGCAGCTTAAGGGCGAAGTGGGACACATTTTCACCCCTCCACTTT
NA | TRBJ2-2 | NA | TRBV28 | CASSLGGASTGELFF | TGTGCCAGCAGCCTTGGGGGGGCCAGCACCGGGGAGCTGTTTTTT
NA | TRBJ1-2 | TRBD1 | TRBV7-9 | CASSLEVSGGGGYTF | TGTGCCAGCAGCTTAGAAGTTTCAGGGGGCGGCGGCTACACCTTC
NA | TRBJ2-1 | TRBD2 | TRBV28 | CASRSHLSGRSYNEQFF | TGTGCCAGCAGATCACATCTTAGCGGGAGAAGCTACAATGAGCAGTTCTTC
once | TRBJ2-7 | NA | TRBV2 | CASSPSLSYEQYF | TGTGCCAGCAGTCCGTCTCTCTCCTACGAGCAGTACTTC
few | TRBJ1-1 | NA | TRBV2 | CASRGEGGRTEAFF | TGTGCCAGCAGGGGTGAGGGGGGGCGGACTGAAGCTTTCTTT
NA | TRBJ1-6 | NA | TRBV6-5 | CASRDGAYNSPLHF | TGTGCCAGCCGGGACGGAGCCTATAATTCACCCCTCCACTTT
NA | TRBJ1-4 | NA | TRBV19 | CASSIQGGEKLFF | TGTGCCAGTAGTATACAGGGAGGGGAAAAACTGTTTTTT
NA | TRBJ1-1 | NA | TRBV12-3/TRBV12-4 | CASRETDRSRAFF | TGTGCCAGCAGGGAAACCGACAGGTCCCGTGCTTTCTTT
NA | TRBJ1-6 | NA | TRBV7-9 | CASSRTDGLYSPLHF | TGTGCCAGCAGTCGTACGGACGGATTATATTCACCCCTCCACTTT
NA | TRBJ2-1 | NA | TRBV19 | CASSKGNEQFF | TGTGCCAGTAGTAAAGGCAATGAGCAGTTCTTC
NA | TRBJ2-2 | TRBD2 | TRBV25-1 | CASGRRLAGDNTGELFF | TGTGCCAGCGGACGGCGACTAGCGGGAGATAACACCGGGGAGCTGTTTTTT
NA | TRBJ1-3 | NA | TRBV18 | CASSPPGKGNTIYF | TGTGCCAGCTCACCACCGGGGAAAGGAAACACCATATATTTT
once | TRBJ2-7 | TRBD1 | TRBV6-2/TRBV6-3 | CASSRDRTYEQYF | TGTGCCAGCAGCCGGGACAGGACCTACGAGCAGTACTTC
NA | TRBJ2-7 | NA | TRBV2 | CASSVGAFSYEQYF | TGTGCCAGCAGTGTAGGGGCGTTCTCCTACGAGCAGTACTTC
NA | TRBJ1-2 | TRBD1 | TRBV18 | CASSRGDRTYGYTF | TGTGCCAGCTCAAGAGGGGACAGAACCTATGGCTACACCTTC
NA | TRBJ1-6 | NA | TRBV7-9 | CASSPLAGSPLHF | TGTGCCAGCAGCCCCTTGGCGGGGTCACCCCTCCACTTT
NA | TRBJ2-7 | TRBD2 | TRBV6-2/TRBV6-3 | CASSRTSGGGYEQYF | TGTGCCAGCAGCAGGACTAGCGGGGGAGGATACGAGCAGTACTTC
NA | TRBJ1-5 | NA | TRBV30 | CAWSVGQPQHF | TGTGCCTGGAGTGTCGGGCAGCCCCAGCATTTT